This paragraph covers one TCR beta chain sequence. Its antigen is unknown. This record belongs to a study of shared clonotypes between healthy human individuals. This table comes from immunoSEQ multiplex PCR, and its TCRdb copy is limited to in-frame clones, with some not included. The data hold about 1.1 million clones, with more than 75% observed a single time. This CDR3 has 16 residues. J was trimmed by 1 base and V by 3 bases; bases with no gene match: 6. Germline-derived CDR1 and CDR2 are LGHNA and YNFKEQ. General study points: Non-shared clonotypes had lower generation probabilities than clonotypes shared by all four sorted-subset donors.

Negatively enriched CD4+ T cells were divided by CD45RA into naive and memory. Sequenced: memory CD4+ T cells from PBMCs. Stated subset: CD45RA-negative fraction. The chain joins TRBV4-2 to TRBJ2-7; 10 positions agree with TRBD2. This TCR was sampled from a man between 18 and 35 years old in good health. Some clones in this sample may be carry-over from other donors' samples. The CDR3 here is CASSQASGRASYEQYF. The CDR3, as DNA: TGTGCCAGCAGCCAGGCTAGCGGGAGAGCATCCTACGAGCAGTACTTC.